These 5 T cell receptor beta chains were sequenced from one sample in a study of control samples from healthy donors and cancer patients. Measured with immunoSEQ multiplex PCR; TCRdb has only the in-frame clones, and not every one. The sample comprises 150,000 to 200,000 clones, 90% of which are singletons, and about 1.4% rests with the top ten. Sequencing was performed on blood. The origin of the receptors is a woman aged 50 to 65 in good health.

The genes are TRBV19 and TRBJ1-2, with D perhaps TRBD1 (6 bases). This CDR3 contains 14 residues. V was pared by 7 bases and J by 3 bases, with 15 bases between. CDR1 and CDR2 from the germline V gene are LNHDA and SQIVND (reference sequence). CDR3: CASIGRGADYGYTF. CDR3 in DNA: TGTGCCAGTATTGGGAGGGGGGCCGACTATGGCTACACCTTC.

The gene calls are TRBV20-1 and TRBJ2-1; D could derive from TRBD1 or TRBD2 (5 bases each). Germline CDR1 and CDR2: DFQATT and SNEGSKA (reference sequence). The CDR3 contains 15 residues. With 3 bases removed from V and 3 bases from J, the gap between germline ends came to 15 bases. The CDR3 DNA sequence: TGCAGTGCTAGTTCGTGGGGGATTCTCTACAATGAGCAGTTCTTC. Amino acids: CSASSWGILYNEQFF.

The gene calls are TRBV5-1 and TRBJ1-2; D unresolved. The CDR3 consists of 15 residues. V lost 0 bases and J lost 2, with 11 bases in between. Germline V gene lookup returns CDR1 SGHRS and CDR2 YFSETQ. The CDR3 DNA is TGCGCCAGCAGCTTGGGATTGGCTTCAAACTATGGCTACACCTTC. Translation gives CASSLGLASNYGYTF.

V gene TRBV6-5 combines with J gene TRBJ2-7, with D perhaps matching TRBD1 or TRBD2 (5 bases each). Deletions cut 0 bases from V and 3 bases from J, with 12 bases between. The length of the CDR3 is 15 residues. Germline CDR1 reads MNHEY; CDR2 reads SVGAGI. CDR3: CASSYSRGRSYEQYF. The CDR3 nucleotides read TGTGCCAGCAGTTACTCTCGGGGCCGAAGCTACGAGCAGTACTTC.

The DNA for the CDR3 is TGCGCCAGCAGCTTGGGCAGGACAGAGCAGTTCTTC. Its protein product is CASSLGRTEQFF. The chain employs TRBV5-1 and TRBJ2-1, with D perhaps matching TRBD1 (5 bases). CDR1 SGHRS and CDR2 YFSETQ come from the germline V gene. Trimming removed 0 bases at V and 10 bases at J, with 8 bases between. This CDR3 is built from 12 residues.